This TCR beta chain was recovered during a study of Ad26.COV2.S vaccination and SARS-CoV-2 variants. Study summary: Participant was drawn from the COV1001 Ad26.COV2.S trial arm.

On this clone itself: Its specificity is unknown.

Repertoires were generated with immunoSEQ multiplex PCR, while TCRdb's copy carries only in-frame clones and drops some. The sample has around 300,000 clones; about nine tenths are singletons. Study-wide results and limits: Comparable non-spike TCR breadth was observed in vaccine and placebo recipients.

Sample treatment: roughly 19 received Ad26.COV2.S at low or high dose, single or two shots; 5 received placebo; per-sample allocation not given. Samples were taken on day 63 after the first vaccine or placebo injection. In Boston, an adult donor aged 18-55 years took part. Participants' vaccine, an Ad26 vector, delivered Wuhan-strain SARS-CoV-2 spike. Germline values: CDR1 SGHTA, CDR2 FQGNSA. Trimming cost V 1 base and J 6 bases; bases outside gene matches: 9. The CDR3 totals 16 residues. This specimen consisted of peripheral blood, obtained in a trial of Ad26.COV2.S vaccine versus placebo. The genes are TRBV7-2 and TRBJ1-2, with 9 positions matching TRBD1. This clonotype originated in a person between 18 and 59 years old who received the Ad26.COV2.S COVID-19 vaccine or a placebo. The CDR3 loop is CASSLGGPGTGNGYTF. The CDR3 DNA sequence: TGTGCCAGCAGCTTAGGCGGACCCGGGACAGGGAATGGCTACACCTTC. Using reference TRBV7-2 and TRBJ1-2 for the parts outside the CDR3, the full variable domain is GAGVSQSPSNKVTEKGKDVELRCDPISGHTALYWYRQSLGQGLEFLIYFQGNSAPDKSGLPSDRFSAERTGGSVSTLTIQRTQQEDSAVYLCASSLGGPGTGNGYTFGSGTRLTVV.